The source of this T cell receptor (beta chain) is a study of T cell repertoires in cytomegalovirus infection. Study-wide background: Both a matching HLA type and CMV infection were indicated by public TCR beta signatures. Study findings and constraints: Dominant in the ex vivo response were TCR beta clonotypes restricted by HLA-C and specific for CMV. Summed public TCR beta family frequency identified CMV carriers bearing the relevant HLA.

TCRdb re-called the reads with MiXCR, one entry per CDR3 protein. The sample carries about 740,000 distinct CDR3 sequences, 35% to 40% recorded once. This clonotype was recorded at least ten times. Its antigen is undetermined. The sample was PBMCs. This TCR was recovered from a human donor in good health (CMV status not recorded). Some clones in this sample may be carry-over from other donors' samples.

The DNA for the CDR3 is TGTGCCAGCAGCCGACGCAGAAATCCTAATGAAAAACTGTTTTTT. It yields the protein CASSRRRNPNEKLFF. V and J are TRBV7-6 and TRBJ1-4, with D uncertain. Trimming removed 5 bases at V and 3 bases at J, with 13 bases between. The germline CDR1 and CDR2 sequences are SGHVS and FNYEAQ. CDR3 length: 15 amino acids.